The 11 T cell receptor beta chains given below trace back to one sample, sequenced in a study of shared clonotypes between healthy human individuals. Generated by immunoSEQ multiplex PCR, the TCRdb table keeps only in-frame clones and is missing some. Of 450,000 to 500,000 clones in the sample, around 73% are singletons; the top ten hold about 11%. Input material: PBMCs. Receptor source: a woman between 40 and 50 years old in good health. Some clones in this sample may be carry-over from other donors' samples.

The J gene is TRBJ2-3, the V gene TRBV28, with 10 nucleotides matching TRBD2. CDR1 is MDHEN and CDR2 is SYDVKM in the germline V gene. The trim removed 5 bases at V and 0 bases at J, leaving 8 bases unmatched. The CDR3 has 17 amino acids. The CDR3 protein is CASSNRAGGPSTDTQYF. The CDR3 bases are TGTGCCAGCAGTAATCGAGCGGGAGGGCCGAGCACAGATACGCAGTATTTT.

The gene calls are TRBV5-4 and TRBJ2-2; a possible D gene is TRBD2 (6 bases). V was trimmed by 5 bases and J by 6 bases, leaving 14 bases between them. Germline CDR1 is SGHNT and CDR2 is YYREEE (reference sequence). There are 14 residues in the CDR3. The CDR3 sequence: CASSKTGVSGELFF. The DNA for the CDR3 is TGTGCCAGCAGTAAAACGGGGGTTTCCGGGGAGCTGTTTTTT. Drawing the rest from reference TRBV5-4 and TRBJ2-2, the complete variable domain is ETGVTQSPTHLIKTRGQQVTLRCSSQSGHNTVSWYQQALGQGPQFIFQYYREEENGRGNFPPRFSGLQFPNYSSELNVNALELDDSALYLCASSKTGVSGELFFGEGSRLTVL.

The chain carries TRBV6-6 and TRBJ1-1; possible D gene TRBD1, 6 bases. In germline, CDR1 is MNHNY, CDR2 SVGAGI (reference sequence). V shed 0 bases and J shed 10 bases, with 12 bases lying between them. The CDR3 length is 13 residues. CDR3 residues: CASSYSKGHLAFF. CDR3 coding DNA: TGTGCCAGCAGTTACTCGAAGGGACACTTAGCTTTCTTT.

The chain carries TRBV30 and TRBJ2-7; D is perhaps TRBD2 (6 bases). CDR3 length equals 14 residues. Germline V gene lookup returns CDR1 GTSNPN and CDR2 SVGIG (reference sequence). With 2 bases removed from V and 1 base from J, the gap between germline ends came to 12 bases. CDR3 DNA: TGTGCCTGGAGTCGGGGACTCGCTTCCTACGAGCAGTACTTC. It encodes CAWSRGLASYEQYF.

The CDR3 reads CASSVLAAVVDTQYF. CDR3 DNA: TGTGCCAGCAGTGTCCTCGCAGCGGTGGTAGATACGCAGTATTTT. This chain joins TRBV2 and TRBJ2-3; D may be TRBD2 (5 bases). This CDR3 has 15 residues. Germline loops: CDR1 SNHLY, CDR2 FYNNEI. Trimming removed 4 bases at V and 5 bases at J, with 16 bases between.

This rearrangement joins TRBV7-6 to TRBJ1-1; D possibly corresponds to TRBD1 (6 bases). V was cut by 5 bases and J by 1 base, with 11 bases left in between. Per germline, CDR1 SGHVS and CDR2 FNYEAQ. This CDR3 has 14 amino acids. This CDR3 reads CASSMGHRNTEAFF. The CDR3 coding sequence is TGTGCCAGCAGCATGGGACACAGGAACACTGAAGCTTTCTTT.

Points on this clone: The same CDR3 also results from other DNA sequences found in this sample. The V gene is TRBV6-1, the J gene TRBJ2-3; 13 bases fit TRBD2. Germline CDR1 is MNHNS and CDR2 is SASEGT. The trim removed 3 bases at V and 6 bases at J, leaving 0 bases unmatched. CDR3 length: 14 amino acids. The CDR3 coding sequence is TGTGCCAGCAGTGAGACTAGCGGGAGGGATACGCAGTATTTT. Residues: CASSETSGRDTQYF.

A remark on this clone: This likely reflects a read error, since a far larger clone is one base away. V usage is TRBV7-7 and J usage is TRBJ2-2; D is unresolved. CDR1 is SSHAT and CDR2 is FNYEAQ in the germline V gene (reference sequence). The length of the CDR3 is 14 residues. This chain's CDR3 is CASSLNTSTGELFF. CDR3 coding DNA: TGTGCTAGCAGCTTAAACACAAGCACCGGGGAGCTGTTTTTT.

A remark on this clone: Different DNA sequences within this sample yield the same CDR3. The chain combines TRBV2 with TRBJ1-5; no definite D call. Trimming took off 4 bases at V and 4 bases at J, with 5 bases between the two ends. Germline V gene data show CDR1 as SNHLY and CDR2 as FYNNEI. The CDR3 is 12 residues long. CDR3 nucleotide sequence: TGTGCCAGCAGTGGGGGTAATCAGCCCCAGCATTTT. This codes for CASSGGNQPQHF.

As concerns this clone: Lacking the conserved final phenylalanine or tryptophan, this CDR3 likely reflects a read error. Here the CDR3 DNA reads TGTGCCAGCAGTTACGCATACAGGAGGACTGCCCTCCACTCT. The encoded protein is CASSYAYRRTALHS. This chain connects TRBV6-5 to TRBJ1-6; D is perhaps TRBD1 (5 bases). CDR1 is MNHEY, CDR2 SVGAGI, per germline. The CDR3 has 14 amino acids. V lost 2 bases, J lost 14 bases, and 16 bases lay in between.

This clone was observed once. This chain links TRBV29-1 with TRBJ2-1; the match to TRBD1 covers 7 bases. Germline CDR1 and CDR2: SQVTM and ANQGSEA. V lost 4 bases, J lost 3 bases, and 6 bases stayed unmatched. This CDR3 is built from 14 residues. For the CDR3, the DNA is TGCAGCGTTGTCCGGGCAGGGGGCTACAATGAGCAGTTCTTC. Its translation: CSVVRAGGYNEQFF.